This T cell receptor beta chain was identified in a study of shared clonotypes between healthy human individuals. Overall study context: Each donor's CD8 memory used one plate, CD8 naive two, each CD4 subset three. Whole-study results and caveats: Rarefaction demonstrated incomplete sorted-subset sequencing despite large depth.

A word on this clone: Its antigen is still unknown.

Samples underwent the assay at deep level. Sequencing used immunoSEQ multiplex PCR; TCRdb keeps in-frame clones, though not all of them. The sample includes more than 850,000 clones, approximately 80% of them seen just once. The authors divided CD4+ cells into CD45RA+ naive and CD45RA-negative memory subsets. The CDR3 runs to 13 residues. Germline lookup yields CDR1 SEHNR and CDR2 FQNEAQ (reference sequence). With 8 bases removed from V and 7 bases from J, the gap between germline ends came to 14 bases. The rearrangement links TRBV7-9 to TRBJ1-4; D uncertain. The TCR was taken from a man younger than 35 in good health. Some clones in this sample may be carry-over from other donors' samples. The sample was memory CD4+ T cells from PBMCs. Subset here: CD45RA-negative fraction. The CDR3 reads CASGQARFEKLFF. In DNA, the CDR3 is TGTGCCAGCGGGCAGGCTAGATTTGAAAAACTGTTTTTT.